The 27 T cell receptor beta chains presented below share a single source sample, sequenced in a study of long-term antiretroviral therapy in people with HIV. They ran version v3.0 of the immunoSEQ assay at survey level. Here immunoSEQ multiplex PCR was the method, and the copy in TCRdb shows in-frame clones only, minus some. Of about 24,000 clones listed, about nine tenths are singletons. This material consisted of unsorted PBMCs, taken 1.8 years before starting antiretroviral therapy. The receptor set was obtained from a young woman with HIV.

This chain links TRBV7-2 with TRBJ2-5; 7 bases fit TRBD1. Germline values: CDR1 SGHTA, CDR2 FQGNSA. With V trimmed by 5 bases and J by 4 bases, 7 bases remained unmatched. The CDR3 is 14 residues long. The DNA of the CDR3 is TGTGCCAGCAGCACCCCAGGGGGTGGAGAGACCCAGTACTTC. Its translation is CASSTPGGGETQYF.

The chain combines TRBV6-1 with TRBJ2-3, with D unclear. Trimming took off 1 base at V and 3 bases at J, with 11 bases between the two ends. Germline CDR1 reads MNHNS; CDR2 reads SASEGT. The length of the CDR3 is 15 residues. The CDR3 is CASSEDGLVTDTQYF. The CDR3 DNA reads TGTGCCAGCAGTGAAGATGGTCTCGTAACAGATACGCAGTATTTT.

The CDR3 DNA reads as TGTGCCAGCACCCTCCGGGCTAACTATGGCTACACCTTC. Translation: CASTLRANYGYTF. This chain links TRBV27 with TRBJ1-2; D not certain. CDR3 size: 13 residues. The germline V gene has CDR1 MNHEY and CDR2 SMNVEV (reference sequence). V was clipped by 7 bases and J by 0 bases, with 9 bases between them.

The rearrangement links TRBV7-3 to TRBJ1-2, with D possibly TRBD1 on 6 matching bases. V lost 2 bases, J lost 6 bases, and 16 bases lay in between. Germline V gene lookup returns CDR1 SGHTA and CDR2 FQGTGA. The CDR3 extends over 15 amino acids. CDR3 bases: TGTGCCAGCAGCTTAGATACAGGGACACGGAATGGCTACACCTTC. This codes for CASSLDTGTRNGYTF.

CDR3 sequence (DNA): TGTGCCAGCAGTTCCCAGTACAGCAATCAGCCCCAGCATTTT. This codes for CASSSQYSNQPQHF. The chain links TRBV6-5 to TRBJ1-5, with D unresolved. Germline CDR1 and CDR2: MNHEY and SVGAGI. V was clipped by 4 bases and J by 1 base, with 8 bases between them. This CDR3 has 14 amino acids.

This clone was recorded only once. The chain has TRBV5-8 and TRBJ1-5; TRBD1 matches 8 bases. This CDR3 region has 16 residues. Germline V gene lookup returns CDR1 SGHTS and CDR2 YDEGEE. Unmatched junction bases numbered 8, after V lost 3 bases and J lost 3 bases. In DNA, the CDR3 is TGTGCCAGCAGCTCACGGACAGGGACGATCAATCAGCCCCAGCATTTT. It codes for CASSSRTGTINQPQHF.

This clone was counted only a few times. The rearrangement links TRBV7-6 to TRBJ1-2; 9 bases agree with TRBD1. The CDR3 extends over 13 amino acids. Germline V CDR1 and CDR2: SGHVS, FNYEAQ. The V and J ends lost 4 bases and 8 bases, in that order; junction bases with no gene match: 5. The CDR3 DNA is TGTGCCAGCAGCTCAAGACAGGGGGGCGGCTACACCTTC. Translating it yields CASSSRQGGGYTF.

As regards this clone: Different DNA sequences within this sample yield the same CDR3. The V gene is TRBV27, the J gene TRBJ1-5; D uncertain. With 0 bases removed from V and 4 bases from J, the gap between germline ends came to 4 bases. Germline V gene data show CDR1 as MNHEY and CDR2 as SMNVEV (reference sequence). The CDR3 contains 13 residues. The CDR3 here is CASSLSGNQPQHF. In DNA form, the CDR3 reads TGTGCCAGCAGTTTATCAGGGAATCAGCCCCAGCATTTT.

This chain uses TRBV5-6 with TRBJ2-1, with D unresolved. The V gene's germline CDR1 is SGHDT and CDR2 YYEEEE. Trimming left V 1 base short and J 6 bases short, with 14 bases between. The CDR3 has 15 amino acids. In DNA, the CDR3 is TGTGCCAGCAGCTTGTGGGGTATGACCCTCAATGAGCAGTTCTTC. This gives the protein CASSLWGMTLNEQFF.

This chain links TRBV11-2 with TRBJ1-2; TRBD1 agrees at 12 bases. J lost 6 bases, V lost 6 bases, and 14 bases had no gene match. The CDR3 extends over 17 amino acids. CDR1 and CDR2 (germline): SGHAT, FQNNGV. In nucleotides, the CDR3 is TGTGCCAGCAGACATCCCGGTCGGGGACAGGGGGCGGATGGCTACACCTTC. Translating it yields CASRHPGRGQGADGYTF.

This clone rates as large. This sequence joins TRBV19 and TRBJ2-2; 12 nucleotides agree with TRBD1. The germline gives CDR1 LNHDA, CDR2 SQIVND (reference sequence). The CDR3 covers 18 residues. The J segment lost 7 bases and the V segment lost 3 bases, leaving 12 bases of the junction unmatched. For the CDR3, the DNA is TGTGCCAGTAGTATTAACAGGGACAGGGGGCGCAGGGACGGGGAGCTGTTTTTT. The encoded protein is CASSINRDRGRRDGELFF.

The chain recombines TRBV30 with TRBJ2-7; 11 bases are a match to TRBD1. V lost 3 bases, J lost 8 bases, and 9 bases stayed unmatched. This CDR3 has 14 amino acids. From germline, CDR1 is GTSNPN and CDR2 SVGIG (reference sequence). The chain's CDR3 is CAWRPGTGGSQQYF. The DNA of the CDR3 is TGTGCCTGGAGACCCGGGACAGGGGGTTCCCAGCAGTACTTC.

This chain connects TRBV6-5 to TRBJ2-1; D unresolved. Per the germline V gene, CDR1 is MNHEY and CDR2 is SVGAGI. Trimming stripped 0 bases from V and 8 bases from J, with 8 bases between. CDR3 length equals 13 residues. This CDR3 is CASSYSSRDEQFF. The CDR3, as DNA: TGTGCCAGCAGTTACTCGAGTAGGGATGAGCAGTTCTTC.

The chain carries TRBV4-1 and TRBJ1-2; D might be TRBD1 (5 bases). The V end lost 0 bases, the J end lost 1 base, and 12 bases lay between the germline ends. CDR1 and CDR2 (germline): MGHRA, YSYEKL. The CDR3 sequence is 16 residues long. CDR3 in DNA: TGCGCCAGCAGCCAAGAGGTGGCAGGGATTAACTATGGCTACACCTTC. Translation: CASSQEVAGINYGYTF.

The rearrangement uses TRBV28 and TRBJ1-5; unclear D gene. CDR3 length: 13 amino acids. Germline V gene lookup returns CDR1 MDHEN and CDR2 SYDVKM. The ends were cut back, 3 bases at V and 11 bases at J, with 14 bases in the middle. The CDR3 here is CASSLAAHGTQHF. In DNA form, the CDR3 reads TGTGCCAGCAGTTTGGCCGCACATGGTACCCAGCATTTT. Based on the CDR3 plus reference TRBV28 and TRBJ1-5, the full variable domain is DVKVTQSSRYLVKRTGEKVFLECVQDMDHENMFWYRQDPGLGLRLIYFSYDVKMKEKGDIPEGYSVSREKKERFSLILESASTNQTSMYLCASSLAAHGTQHFGDGTRLSIL.

This clone was detected only once. This chain links TRBV7-6 with TRBJ1-1, with D unclear. V shed 5 bases and J shed 3 bases, with 7 bases lying between them. Germline V gene sequence: CDR1 SGHVS, CDR2 FNYEAQ. This CDR3 spans 12 amino acids. The CDR3: CASSHPDTEAFF. In nucleotides, the CDR3 is TGTGCCAGCAGCCACCCGGACACTGAAGCTTTCTTT.

The chain carries TRBV5-5 and TRBJ1-5; D not resolved. The CDR3 extends over 15 amino acids. Trimming pared 1 base from V and 4 bases from J, leaving 12 bases between. Germline V gene sequence: CDR1 SGHKS, CDR2 YYEKEE (reference sequence). The CDR3 DNA follows: TGTGCCAGCAGCTTGCTACTGTCCCTAAATCAGCCCCAGCATTTT. Its translation is CASSLLLSLNQPQHF. Full variable domain (remainder filled in from reference TRBV5-5 and TRBJ1-5): DAGVTQSPTHLIKTRGQQVTLRCSPISGHKSVSWYQQVLGQGPQFIFQYYEKEERGRGNFPDRFSARQFPNYSSELNVNALLLGDSALYLCASSLLLSLNQPQHFGDGTRLSIL.

This chain connects TRBV2 to TRBJ2-5; possibly TRBD1 for D (7 bases). This CDR3 spans 16 amino acids. Germline V gives CDR1 SNHLY, CDR2 FYNNEI. Trimming took off 3 bases at V and 5 bases at J, with 19 bases between the two ends. The CDR3 DNA sequence: TGTGCCAGCAGTGACAGGGGGGCCCGCCAAGGGGAGACCCAGTACTTC. Its translation is CASSDRGARQGETQYF.

V is TRBV6-6 and J is TRBJ2-1; D unresolved. The CDR3 runs to 10 residues. Looked up from germline, CDR1 is MNHNY and CDR2 is SVGAGI (reference sequence). V was clipped by 5 bases and J by 5 bases, with 1 base between them. CDR3 in amino acids: CASSNNEQFF. Written as DNA, the CDR3 is TGTGCCAGCAGTAACAATGAGCAGTTCTTC.

The V and J genes are TRBV7-9 and TRBJ1-2, with 9 bases that match TRBD1. Per germline, CDR1 SEHNR and CDR2 FQNEAQ (reference sequence). This CDR3 spans 15 amino acids. After removal of 4 bases from V and 2 bases from J, the junction contained 5 bases not matched to a gene. This CDR3 is CASSSRDRVNYGYTF. In DNA, the CDR3 is TGTGCCAGCAGCTCCCGGGACAGGGTGAACTATGGCTACACCTTC.

This chain connects TRBV19 to TRBJ2-1; 11 positions match TRBD2. Unmatched junction bases numbered 5, after V lost 6 bases and J lost 10 bases. Germline values: CDR1 LNHDA, CDR2 SQIVND (reference sequence). This CDR3 is built from 13 residues. The CDR3: CASRASGGNEQFF. CDR3 in DNA: TGTGCCAGTAGGGCTAGCGGGGGGAACGAGCAGTTCTTC.

V is TRBV9 and J is TRBJ1-2; TRBD1 agrees at 8 bases. The CDR3 totals 14 residues. Germline V gene lookup returns CDR1 SGDLS and CDR2 YYNGEE. The ends lost 0 bases at V and 4 bases at J; junction bases unmatched: 2. For the CDR3, the DNA is TGTGCCAGCAGCGTAGAAACAGGGGGCTATGGCTACACCTTC. Its translation is CASSVETGGYGYTF.

CDR3 bases: TGTGCCAGCAGTGAGGGACAGGGGATGATCGGGGAGCTGTTTTTT. Residues: CASSEGQGMIGELFF. This rearrangement joins TRBV2 to TRBJ2-2, with TRBD1 matching over 10 bases. The CDR3 is 15 amino acids. The germline V gene encodes CDR1 SNHLY and CDR2 FYNNEI. V gave up 3 bases and J gave up 7 bases; unmatched junction bases: 5.

This chain joins TRBV7-2 and TRBJ1-2; D not certain. Germline-derived CDR1 and CDR2 are SGHTA and FQGNSA. This CDR3 is 13 amino acids long. The V end lost 4 bases, the J end lost 4 bases, and 10 bases lay between the germline ends. This CDR3 is CASSSRRSYGYTF. DNA of the CDR3: TGTGCCAGCAGCTCGCGACGGTCCTATGGCTACACCTTC.

V and J are TRBV7-9 and TRBJ1-2; 7 bases are a match to TRBD1. CDR1 is SEHNR, CDR2 FQNEAQ, per germline (reference sequence). CDR3 length: 13 amino acids. V lost 2 bases and J lost 7; bases outside the gene matches: 4. CDR3 DNA sequence: TGTGCCAGCAGCTTAAACTCAGGGGGTGGCTACACCTTC. It yields the protein CASSLNSGGGYTF.

CDR3 nucleotide sequence: TGCGCCAGCAGAGACTCCAGCCTTTCCAACACTGAAGCTTTCTTT. Its protein is CASRDSSLSNTEAFF. The chain links TRBV10-2 to TRBJ1-1; no definite D call. The V gene lost 6 bases and the J gene lost 2 bases, with 16 bases spanning the gap. CDR1 is WSHSY, CDR2 SAAADI, per germline. CDR3 length: 15 residues.

The genes are TRBV7-9 and TRBJ2-5; D ambiguous. V lost 5 bases and J 4 bases, leaving 23 bases between the germline ends. Germline V gene lookup returns CDR1 SEHNR and CDR2 FQNEAQ (reference sequence). CDR3 length: 17 amino acids. The CDR3 nucleotides are TGTGCCAGCAGCCAGACCGGCACCGCCATGCTCGGAGAGACCCAGTACTTC. It translates to CASSQTGTAMLGETQYF.